This TCR beta chain was identified in a study of T cells in Graves' hyperthyroidism and ophthalmopathy. Turning to this clonotype: Its antigen is unknown.

Study results and caveats: A model of 13 V-J features distinguished ophthalmopathy from stable hyperthyroidism. The majority of expanded thyroid clonotypes above 0.001 also appeared in blood.

This CDR3 has 15 residues. The germline V gene has CDR1 SGHRS and CDR2 YFSETQ. V lost 2 bases, J lost 2 bases, and 11 bases lay in between. RNA transcripts gave rise to amplified TCR beta CDR3 regions. Primed by the HTBI set, a first-round RT-PCR was run on the TCR CDR3. Each CDR3 protein gets one entry after TCRdb re-called the multiplex PCR reads with MiXCR. Of over 250,000 distinct CDR3 sequences listed, roughly 22% are singletons. The chain joins TRBV5-1 to TRBJ1-5; no reliable D call. This TCR was sampled from a man in his thirties or forties with Graves' ophthalmopathy. The sequenced material came from blood. The CDR3 region is CASSLGIFGNQPQHF. The CDR3 DNA reads as TGCGCCAGCAGCTTAGGGATTTTTGGCAATCAGCCCCAGCATTTT.